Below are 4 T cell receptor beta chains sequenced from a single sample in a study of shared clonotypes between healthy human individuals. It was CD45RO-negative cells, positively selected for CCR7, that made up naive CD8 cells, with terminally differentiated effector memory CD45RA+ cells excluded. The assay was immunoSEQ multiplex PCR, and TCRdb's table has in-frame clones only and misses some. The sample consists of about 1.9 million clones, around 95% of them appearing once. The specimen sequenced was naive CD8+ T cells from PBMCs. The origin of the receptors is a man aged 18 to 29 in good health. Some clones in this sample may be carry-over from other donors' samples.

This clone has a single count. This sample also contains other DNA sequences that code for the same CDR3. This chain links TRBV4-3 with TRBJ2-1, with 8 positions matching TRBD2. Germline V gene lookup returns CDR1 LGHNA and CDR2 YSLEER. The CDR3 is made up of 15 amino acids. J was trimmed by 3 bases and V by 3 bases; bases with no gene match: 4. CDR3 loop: CASSQGREDYNEQFF. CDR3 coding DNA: TGCGCCAGCAGCCAGGGGCGGGAGGACTACAATGAGCAGTTCTTC.

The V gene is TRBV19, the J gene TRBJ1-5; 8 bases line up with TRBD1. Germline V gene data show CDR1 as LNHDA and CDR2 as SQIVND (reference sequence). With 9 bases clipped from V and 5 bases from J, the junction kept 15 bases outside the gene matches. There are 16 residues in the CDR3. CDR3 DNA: TGTGCCAGCCAAGATAGGGAACAGGGGGTTCATCAGCCCCAGCATTTT. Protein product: CASQDREQGVHQPQHF.

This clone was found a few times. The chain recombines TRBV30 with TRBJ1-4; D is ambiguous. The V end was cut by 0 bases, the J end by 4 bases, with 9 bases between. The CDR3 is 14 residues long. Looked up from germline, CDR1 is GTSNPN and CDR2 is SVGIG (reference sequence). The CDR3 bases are TGTGCCTGGAGTGTCCGGGCCCGTAATGAAAAACTGTTTTTT. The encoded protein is CAWSVRARNEKLFF.

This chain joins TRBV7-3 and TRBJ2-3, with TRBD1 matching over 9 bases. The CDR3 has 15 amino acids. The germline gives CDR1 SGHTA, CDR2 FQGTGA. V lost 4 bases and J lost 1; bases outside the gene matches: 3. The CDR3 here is CASSSDRGGTDTQYF. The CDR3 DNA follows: TGTGCCAGCAGCTCGGACAGGGGCGGCACAGATACGCAGTATTTT.